This TCR beta chain originates from a study of blood T cell repertoires in COVID-19. Methods used by the authors: It was from reference gene primer amplification that nucleated cell counts were estimated. TCRdb keeps only in-frame clones here, not all; method: immunoSEQ multiplex PCR. V, J and clone size reflect that table, while D and trimming were determined from the DNA. The sample includes roughly 350,000 clones, about 90% of them seen just once. Germline loops: CDR1 LGHDT, CDR2 YNNKEL (reference sequence). The CDR3 covers 13 residues. The ends lost 0 bases at V and 10 bases at J; junction bases unmatched: 5. This clone was counted between two and nine times.

This TCR came from a woman between 50 and 59 years old with COVID-19, enrolled during active disease. The V and J genes are TRBV3-1 (or the pseudogene TRBV3-2) and TRBJ1-1, with TRBD1 matching over 7 bases. Sequencing was carried out using peripheral blood. The CDR3 DNA follows: TGTGCCAGCAGCCAAGATTGGTGGGACAGAGCTTTCTTT. Its protein product is CASSQDWWDRAFF.